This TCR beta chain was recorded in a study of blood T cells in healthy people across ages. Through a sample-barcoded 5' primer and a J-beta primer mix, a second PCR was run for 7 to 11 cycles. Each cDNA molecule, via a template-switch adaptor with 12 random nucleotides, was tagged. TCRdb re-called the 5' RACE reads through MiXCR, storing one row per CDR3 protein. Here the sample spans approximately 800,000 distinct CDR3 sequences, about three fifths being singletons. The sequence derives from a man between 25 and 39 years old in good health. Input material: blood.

The CDR3 region is CASSAGSKGAEQYF. The CDR3 nucleotides read TGTGCCAGCAGCGCCGGGTCAAAAGGGGCCGAGCAGTACTTC. This chain uses TRBV4-2 with TRBJ2-5; possible D gene TRBD1, 5 bases. The J call could be wrong; TRBJ2-7 is a better fit for the DNA end. This CDR3 region has 14 residues. Per germline, CDR1 LGHNA and CDR2 YNFKEQ.